This TCR beta chain was documented in a study of blood T cell repertoires in COVID-19. Overall study: Material from acute and convalescent COVID-19 was sourced from the United States, Italy and Spain. Sources were T cells, B-cell-depleted T cells, or PBMCs; the material itself was cDNA or gDNA.

The V end was cut by 2 bases, the J end by 4 bases, with 12 bases between. This CDR3 spans 14 amino acids. From germline, CDR1 is SGHRS and CDR2 YFSETQ. Individuals aged roughly 18 to 95 years were recruited from about two dozen US areas. The method was immunoSEQ multiplex PCR; TCRdb's version includes in-frame clones alone and lacks a portion of them. The sample has fewer than 300,000 clones; around 90% are singletons. Sequencing was carried out using PBMCs or T cells enriched from blood (not recorded which). This sequence joins TRBV5-1 and TRBJ2-5; a weak D match, TRBD2 (5 bases). This TCR came from a woman younger than 45 who had recovered from COVID-19. CDR3 protein: CASSLGELGETQYF. CDR3 in DNA: TGCGCCAGCAGCTTAGGAGAACTAGGAGAGACCCAGTACTTC. Together with reference TRBV5-1 and TRBJ2-5, the CDR3 gives the full variable domain: KAGVTQTPRYLIKTRGQQVTLSCSPISGHRSVSWYQQTPGQGLQFLFEYFSETQRNKGNFPGRFSGRQFSNSRSEMNVSTLELGDSALYLCASSLGELGETQYFGPGTRLLVL.